Listed below are T cell receptor beta chains from one sample, sequenced in a study of blood T cell repertoires in COVID-19. Measured with immunoSEQ multiplex PCR; TCRdb has only the in-frame clones, and not every one. The sample carries about 30,000 clones, about 94% recorded once. Sequenced: peripheral blood. These receptors were collected from a human donor with active COVID-19. The donor label of this sample is uncertain. Both conserved end residues are part of each CDR3. The D gene is left open where the match is weak. Clone size is not always given. Where it is, it says once, few, many or a class for expanded clones.

CDR3nt,CDR3aa,abundance,j_gene,d_gene,v_gene
TGTGCCAGCAGCACCAAGACCCTCCAGGGAGGTGGGCCCCTCCACTTT,CASSTKTLQGGGPLHF,NA,TRBJ1-6,NA,TRBV7-9
TGTGCCAGTAGTAAGACAGGGAACCACGAGCAGTACTTC,CASSKTGNHEQYF,NA,TRBJ2-7,TRBD1,TRBV19
TGTGCCAGCAAGGTTGGAGGGGCCGGGGAGCTGTTTTTT,CASKVGGAGELFF,NA,TRBJ2-2,NA,TRBV11-2
TGCGCCAGCAGCAGCCTCGGACAGGGGGACTCCTACGAGCAGTACTTC,CASSSLGQGDSYEQYF,NA,TRBJ2-7,TRBD1,TRBV5-1
TGTGCCAGCAGCTTAGGACAGGGGACTGAAGCTTTCTTT,CASSLGQGTEAFF,NA,TRBJ1-1,TRBD1,TRBV7-2
TGTGCCAGCAGTACTACAGGGGGCGATCAGCCCCAGCATTTT,CASSTTGGDQPQHF,NA,TRBJ1-5,TRBD1,TRBV28
TGTGCCAGCAGCTTTCGAGGACAGGGATTGAATTCACCCCTCCACTTT,CASSFRGQGLNSPLHF,NA,TRBJ1-6,NA,TRBV12-1
TGTGCCAGCAGCCCCTTGGGGAGCGCCTATGGCTACACCTTC,CASSPLGSAYGYTF,NA,TRBJ1-2,NA,TRBV11-2
TGTGCCACCAGTGAAGGACAGCCGACCGGGGAGCTGTTTTTT,CATSEGQPTGELFF,NA,TRBJ2-2,NA,TRBV24-1
TGTGCCAGCCCGAGAGGCAGGGCAAGCGATGAGCAGTTCTTC,CASPRGRASDEQFF,once,TRBJ2-1,NA,TRBV9
TGTGCCAGCTCAGTTTTAACAGGGGCGTACCAAGAGACCCAGTACTTC,CASSVLTGAYQETQYF,NA,TRBJ2-5,TRBD1,TRBV18
TGTGCCAGCAGCCCCCGGTTGACTAGCGGGAGGTCCAATGAGCAGTTCTTC,CASSPRLTSGRSNEQFF,once,TRBJ2-1,TRBD2,TRBV5-4
TGTGCCATCAAACAGGACAGGGGGCTCGTCAAAAACATTCAGTACTTC,CAIKQDRGLVKNIQYF,NA,TRBJ2-4,TRBD1,TRBV10-3
TGTGCCATCACTCGGACAGGAGCTAACTATGGCTACACCTTC,CAITRTGANYGYTF,NA,TRBJ1-2,TRBD1,TRBV10-3
TGTGCCAGCAGTGAAGGGTGGGAGACCAAAAACATTCAGTACTTC,CASSEGWETKNIQYF,once,TRBJ2-4,NA,TRBV6-1
TGTGCCAGCAGGGGGCTCCGGGTCTCCGGAAACCTCTACGAGCAGTACTTC,CASRGLRVSGNLYEQYF,NA,TRBJ2-7,NA,TRBV27
TGTGCCAGTAAAGGGACAGGGCGAAAGACCGGGGAGCTGTTTTTT,CASKGTGRKTGELFF,NA,TRBJ2-2,TRBD1,TRBV19
TGTGCCAGCAGCCAAAAGGGTGGGGCAGCCGAAAAACTGTTTTTT,CASSQKGGAAEKLFF,NA,TRBJ1-4,NA,TRBV3-1/TRBV3-2
TGTGCCAGTAGTGTCATAACCGGGACAGATTACTATGGCTACACCTTC,CASSVITGTDYYGYTF,once,TRBJ1-2,TRBD1,TRBV19
TGTGCCAGCAGCCAAGGGCCCGGGACTGGGAACACCGGGGAGCTGTTTTTT,CASSQGPGTGNTGELFF,NA,TRBJ2-2,NA,TRBV3-1/TRBV3-2
TGTGCCAGCAGCTCAAGCTCAACGACAGGGTACAGCACAGATACGCAGTATTTT,CASSSSSTTGYSTDTQYF,NA,TRBJ2-3,TRBD1,TRBV11-2
TGTGCCAGCAGCCAAGGAATAGCGGTCTACGAGCAGTACTTC,CASSQGIAVYEQYF,NA,TRBJ2-7,NA,TRBV3-1/TRBV3-2
TGTGCTAGTGGCACCGGGACAGGGGGCAATCAGCCCCAGCATTTT,CASGTGTGGNQPQHF,NA,TRBJ1-5,TRBD1,TRBV12-5
TGTGCCAGCAGCTTATGGAGGGCCTCCTCCAACGAGCAGTACTTC,CASSLWRASSNEQYF,NA,TRBJ2-7,NA,TRBV7-2
TGCGCCAGCAGCCAGCCAGGGGGACAGGCACCTCTAACCTTC,CASSQPGGQAPLTF,NA,TRBJ1-2,TRBD1,TRBV4-1
TGTGCCAGCAGCGCCCCGGTAGACCAAGAGACCCAGTACTTC,CASSAPVDQETQYF,NA,TRBJ2-5,NA,TRBV14
TGCAGTGCTAGAGACGGCCAGCGGCAGTACTTC,CSARDGQRQYF,few,TRBJ2-7,NA,TRBV20-1
TGTGCCAGCTCACCACTGGGACAGGGGCAAAAACTGTTTTTT,CASSPLGQGQKLFF,NA,TRBJ1-4,TRBD1,TRBV18
TGTGCCATCAGGGAGGTGGCCGCAGATACGCAGTATTTT,CAIREVAADTQYF,NA,TRBJ2-3,NA,TRBV10-3
TGCGCCAGCAGCCAAGTTCTGCCCTCCTCAGGTAGCTCCTATAATTCACCCCTCCACTTT,CASSQVLPSSGSSYNSPLHF,NA,TRBJ1-6,NA,TRBV4-3
TGTGCCAGCAGCTGGGGCGGGGGGTCCTACAATGAGCAGTTCTTC,CASSWGGGSYNEQFF,NA,TRBJ2-1,TRBD2,TRBV11-2
TGTGCCAGCTCACCAGGGACAGGACGCACCGGGGAGCTGTTTTTT,CASSPGTGRTGELFF,NA,TRBJ2-2,TRBD1,TRBV18
TGTGCCAGCAGCTTAGATGGTCAGGGCGCATTCGACACTGAAGCTTTCTTT,CASSLDGQGAFDTEAFF,NA,TRBJ1-1,NA,TRBV7-8
TGCGCCAGCAGCTTGGTTACAGGGTCCGCTTTCTTT,CASSLVTGSAFF,NA,TRBJ1-1,NA,TRBV5-1
TGTGCCAGCAGTCCCTACGGTGAAAAACTGTTTTTT,CASSPYGEKLFF,NA,TRBJ1-4,NA,TRBV2
TGCGCCAGCAGCCGACAGGGAGGTGACGAGCAGTACTTC,CASSRQGGDEQYF,NA,TRBJ2-7,NA,TRBV5-1
TGTGCCAGCAGCTTGGGGCAGGGGAACTATGGCTACACCTTC,CASSLGQGNYGYTF,NA,TRBJ1-2,NA,TRBV5-6
TGTGCCAGCAGCCTAACAGTGAACACTGAAGCTTTCTTT,CASSLTVNTEAFF,NA,TRBJ1-1,NA,TRBV6-5
TGTGCCAGCAGTTATCCAGGGGTGGACACAGATACGCAGTATTTT,CASSYPGVDTDTQYF,NA,TRBJ2-3,NA,TRBV6-2/TRBV6-3
TGTGCCAGCAGTTTAGGTCAGTTCACCGGGGAGCTGTTTTTT,CASSLGQFTGELFF,NA,TRBJ2-2,NA,TRBV28
TGTGCCAGCAGCTTGAGTGGCGGATCCACCTACGAGCAGTACTTC,CASSLSGGSTYEQYF,NA,TRBJ2-7,NA,TRBV5-5
TGCGCCAGCGGAGCAGGGCTAGGCACTGAAGCTTTCTTT,CASGAGLGTEAFF,NA,TRBJ1-1,NA,TRBV10-2